This record concerns one T cell receptor (beta chain) sequence. Investigators amplified TCR beta CDR3 regions from RNA transcripts. HTBI primers were used in a first-round RT-PCR, which preceded a second-round multiplex PCR. TCRdb fed the multiplex PCR reads into MiXCR, producing one record per CDR3 protein. The table has around 1.1 million distinct CDR3 sequences, 35% to 45% seen once. The entry originates in a study of Graves' ophthalmopathy and Graves' hyperthyroidism. Patients were left out if they had other autoimmune diseases, uncontrolled infections, pregnancy or lactation. The clonotype comes from an adult man with Graves' hyperthyroidism. The sequenced sample consisted of peripheral blood or thyroid tissue (not recorded which).

The CDR3 is CSARSPVSGVNQPQYF. The CDR3 nucleotides are TGCAGTGCTAGAAGTCCCGTGAGTGGGGTCAATCAGCCCCAGTACTTC. This chain links TRBV20-1 with TRBJ2-5; no firm D call. CDR3 length equals 16 residues. Germline values: CDR1 DFQATT, CDR2 SNEGSKA (reference sequence). V shed 2 bases and J shed 9 bases, with 25 bases lying between them.